This TCR beta chain was identified in a study of blood T cell repertoires in COVID-19. There are 16 residues in the CDR3. Germline V gene sequence: CDR1 KGHSH, CDR2 LQKENI. V gave up 1 base and J gave up 0 bases, with 10 bases separating them. Sequencing used immunoSEQ multiplex PCR; TCRdb keeps in-frame clones, though not all of them. Among around 230,000 clones, around four fifths were seen once, and the ten largest hold about 7.4%. This TCR was recovered from a woman in her fifties or sixties with acute or convalescent COVID-19. The specimen sequenced was peripheral blood. V gene TRBV18 combines with J gene TRBJ2-1; D unresolved. CDR3 in DNA: TGTGCCAGCTCACCACGTCCAGTAAGCTCCTACAATGAGCAGTTCTTC. Its translation is CASSPRPVSSYNEQFF.